This T cell receptor (beta chain) was observed in a study of shared clonotypes between healthy human individuals. Study in general: The donor pool was made up of a couple of women and a few men aged 18 to 49.

Positively selected for CCR7, the CD45RO-negative cells used as naive CD8 cells excluded terminally differentiated effector memory CD45RA+ cells. The V end lost 0 bases, the J end lost 5 bases, and 13 bases lay between the germline ends. The length of the CDR3 is 15 residues. The germline CDR1 and CDR2 sequences are LNHNV and YYDKDF (reference sequence). Concerning this clone: Its specificity is unknown.

Genomic DNA belonging to each subset was distributed in equal measure over several immunoSEQ plates. The protocol was immunoSEQ multiplex PCR, while the TCRdb copy is restricted to in-frame clones and leaves out a portion. The table shows under 1 million clones, with roughly 96% occurring only once. Study-level results: Clonotypes that were shared across a handful of donors made up roughly 5.2% of naive CD4 clonotypes.

V and J are TRBV15 and TRBJ1-1; D not resolved. The receptor was derived from a young man in good health. What was sequenced was naive CD8+ T cells sorted from blood. The CDR3 here is CATSRDVLIGTEAFF. Written as DNA, the CDR3 is TGTGCCACCAGCAGAGATGTTCTGATTGGGACTGAAGCTTTCTTT.